These T cell receptor beta chains were read from a single sample in a study of blood T cell repertoires in COVID-19. This table comes from immunoSEQ multiplex PCR, and its TCRdb copy is limited to in-frame clones, with some not included. The sample has some 200,000 clones; 85% to 95% are singletons. The sample comprised peripheral blood. Every receptor here comes from a man aged 30 to 39 with COVID-19, enrolled during active disease. Both conserved end residues are part of each CDR3. The D gene is left open where the match is weak. Not all rows give a size; the values are once, few, many and, for expanded clones, a class.

D gene	clone size	V gene	J gene	CDR3 DNA	CDR3 protein
.	.	TRBV29-1	TRBJ1-3	TGCAGCGTTGAGGGGCAGGGAATGCCCTCTGGAAACACCATATATTTT	CSVEGQGMPSGNTIYF
.	.	TRBV6-1	TRBJ2-1	TGTGCCAGCAGTGAAACTCCGCCTAGCTTCAATGAGCAGTTCTTC	CASSETPPSFNEQFF
TRBD1	.	TRBV18	TRBJ1-5	TGTGCCAGCTCAGTCACAGGGGATAGCAATCAGCCCCAGCATTTT	CASSVTGDSNQPQHF
TRBD2	.	TRBV6-5	TRBJ2-7	TGTGCCAGCACTGGACTAGCGGGATCCTACGAGCAGTACTTC	CASTGLAGSYEQYF
.	.	TRBV7-2	TRBJ2-7	TGTGCCAGCAGCTCACTTGTAACCGGCGAGCAGTACTTC	CASSSLVTGEQYF
.	.	TRBV6-1	TRBJ2-3	TGTGCCAGCAGTGAAGGAGGGGGGGGAGATACGCAGTATTTT	CASSEGGGGDTQYF
.	.	TRBV20-1	TRBJ1-6	TGCAGTGCTAGTCGGGGGGCAAATTCACCCCTCCACTTT	CSASRGANSPLHF
TRBD2	few	TRBV9	TRBJ2-2	TGTGCCAGCAGCGTAGCCTCCAGCGGGGGAACCACTGGGGCCGGGGAGCTGTTTTTT	CASSVASSGGTTGAGELFF
TRBD1	.	TRBV6-6	TRBJ2-7	TGTGCCAGCAGTTACTCGACAGGGGGCTACGAGCAGTACTTC	CASSYSTGGYEQYF
.	.	TRBV19	TRBJ1-4	TGTGCCAGTAGTAGGTTGATTGATACAGGGCTTAATGAAAAACTGTTTTTT	CASSRLIDTGLNEKLFF
.	.	TRBV2	TRBJ1-6	TGTGCCAGCATACCTCAGGTCGCCTCACCCCTCCACTTT	CASIPQVASPLHF
TRBD1	.	TRBV18	TRBJ1-2	TGTGCCAGCTCACCCCTCAGGACAGGGGGGAACTATGGCTACACCTTC	CASSPLRTGGNYGYTF
TRBD1	few	TRBV7-9	TRBJ2-1	TGTGCCAGCAGAGGACAGGCCTACAATGAGCAGTTCTTC	CASRGQAYNEQFF
.	.	TRBV18	TRBJ1-1	TGTGCCAGCTCACCACCGGTAGGGAGCGGAGGTTTAAATGAAGCTTTCTTT	CASSPPVGSGGLNEAFF
.	.	TRBV9	TRBJ2-1	TGTGCCAGCAGCGTAGGTGGGGAGGATGAGCAGTTCTTC	CASSVGGEDEQFF
TRBD1	once	TRBV12-5	TRBJ1-3	TGTGCTAGTGGTTTCGACCTGGGGGGACAGGGAAACACCATATATTTT	CASGFDLGGQGNTIYF
TRBD1	.	TRBV5-1	TRBJ1-6	TGCGCCAGCAGCTGGGGGGCAGGGGGCAAATCACCCCTCCACTTT	CASSWGAGGKSPLHF
.	once	TRBV10-3	TRBJ2-2	TGTGCCATCAGTGATGCAGGGAGGGGGGAGCTGTTTTTT	CAISDAGRGELFF
.	.	TRBV7-3	TRBJ1-1	TGTGCCAGCAGCTTAACCTGGGGCTCTGAAGCTTTCTTT	CASSLTWGSEAFF
.	.	TRBV5-4	TRBJ1-1	TGTGCCAGCAGCTTGTCGGTAGGGAGGACCACTGAAGCTTTCTTT	CASSLSVGRTTEAFF
TRBD2	.	TRBV11-3	TRBJ2-2	TGTGCCAGCAGCCCGGGAGGAAACACCGGGGAGCTGTTTTTT	CASSPGGNTGELFF
TRBD1	.	TRBV29-1	TRBJ1-2	TGCAGCGTTGGGGACAGGGAATTATATGGCTACACCTTC	CSVGDRELYGYTF
.	.	TRBV6-1	TRBJ1-3	TGTGCCAGCAGTGAAGGGGGCAGCTCTGGAAACACCATATATTTT	CASSEGGSSGNTIYF
TRBD1	.	TRBV10-3	TRBJ1-2	TGTGCCATCAGTGAGACAGGGGGGAACTATGGCTACACCTTC	CAISETGGNYGYTF
.	.	TRBV11-2	TRBJ1-6	TGTGCCAGCAGCTTGGACAGCGACTATAATTCACCCCTCCACTTT	CASSLDSDYNSPLHF
TRBD2	once	TRBV5-4	TRBJ2-2	TGTGCCAGCAGCTTAGCGGGGGTGAACACCGGGGAGCTGTTTTTT	CASSLAGVNTGELFF
.	.	TRBV9	TRBJ1-6	TGTGCCAGCAGCGTGGCAGGGGATGCCTATAATTCACCCCTCCACTTT	CASSVAGDAYNSPLHF
TRBD2	.	TRBV25-1	TRBJ2-7	TGTGCCAGCAGTCGGAGCGGGGGTTACGAGCAGTACTTC	CASSRSGGYEQYF
.	.	TRBV7-6	TRBJ2-3	TGTGCCAGCAGCTTAGCCACGCAGACAGATACGCAGTATTTT	CASSLATQTDTQYF
.	.	TRBV7-9	TRBJ1-1	TGTGCCAGCAGCTCCAACCGACAGGCAGACCTTTTTTCGGCTTTCTTT	CASSSNRQADLFSAFF
TRBD2	.	TRBV12-3/TRBV12-4	TRBJ2-7	TGTGCCAGCAGGACCGGGACTACCTACGAGCAGTACTTC	CASRTGTTYEQYF
.	.	TRBV7-9	TRBJ2-4	TGTGCCAGCAGCTTAATGGGGGCCGGGAACATTCAGTACTTC	CASSLMGAGNIQYF
.	.	TRBV3-1/TRBV3-2	TRBJ2-6	TGTGCCAGCAGCCAAGGGTCGTGGGGACATCTAGATCCGGTTAGCTCTGGGGCCAACGTCCTGACTTTC	CASSQGSWGHLDPVSSGANVLTF
TRBD1	.	TRBV10-1	TRBJ2-7	TGCGCCAGCAGTGAGGGGCGGACAGGGTTTGAGCAGTACTTC	CASSEGRTGFEQYF
.	.	TRBV4-1	TRBJ2-5	TGCGCCAGCAGCCAAGGTGCCTGGGGGCGCCAAGAGACCCAGTACTTC	CASSQGAWGRQETQYF
.	.	TRBV5-1	TRBJ2-2	TGCGCCAGCAGGCCCGGGACTGCGAACACCGGGGAGCTGTTTTTT	CASRPGTANTGELFF
.	.	TRBV19	TRBJ1-1	TGTGCCAGTAGTCCGTTCCCCCTTGAGTTGTCCACTGAAGCTTTCTTT	CASSPFPLELSTEAFF
TRBD2	.	TRBV4-1	TRBJ2-5	TGCGCCAGCAGCCAAGGGCTACCCCGTAGCGGGGAACAAGAGACCCAGTACTTC	CASSQGLPRSGEQETQYF
TRBD1	.	TRBV28	TRBJ1-1	TGTGCCAGCAGGGGCGACAGGGGGATGGTGGACACTGAAGCTTTCTTT	CASRGDRGMVDTEAFF
.	.	TRBV2	TRBJ1-2	TGTGCCAGCAGTGAACAGGGGAGAAAGTATGGCTACACCTTC	CASSEQGRKYGYTF
TRBD1	.	TRBV6-5	TRBJ2-2	TGTGCCAGCAGTACCGGGGACAGGGGAGGGGAGCTGTTTTTT	CASSTGDRGGELFF
TRBD1	.	TRBV7-6	TRBJ1-1	TGTGCCAGCAGCCTCATAGGACAGGACACTGAAGCTTTCTTT	CASSLIGQDTEAFF
.	.	TRBV12-5	TRBJ1-5	TGTGCTAGTGGTTTGGGAGGTTGGCAGCCCCAGCATTTT	CASGLGGWQPQHF
TRBD2	.	TRBV9	TRBJ2-1	TGTGCCCGCCGCGGGGGACTAGCGGGGGGCTTCTCCTACAATGAGCAGTTCTTC	CARRGGLAGGFSYNEQFF
.	once	TRBV5-1	TRBJ1-1	TGCGCCAGCAGCTTGGTGTCAGACACTGAAGCTTTCTTT	CASSLVSDTEAFF
.	.	TRBV7-2	TRBJ1-2	TGTGCCAGCAGCTTATATACACAGGGCGGTGGCTACACCTTC	CASSLYTQGGGYTF
TRBD1	.	TRBV5-1	TRBJ1-1	TGCGCCAGCAGCTTGTATGGGACAGGGCGAATGAACACTGAAGCTTTCTTT	CASSLYGTGRMNTEAFF
.	.	TRBV5-1	TRBJ1-3	TGCGCCAGCAGCTTGTCAGGGGAGTCCTCTGGAAACACCATATATTTT	CASSLSGESSGNTIYF
.	.	TRBV13	TRBJ1-3	TGTGCCAGCAGCTTCGGTCAACTCTCTGGAAACACCATATATTTT	CASSFGQLSGNTIYF
.	.	TRBV11-2	TRBJ2-2	TGTGCCAGCAGCTTTCCACCCGAGTTCGCGAACACCGGGGAGCTGTTTTTT	CASSFPPEFANTGELFF
.	once	TRBV9	TRBJ1-1	TGTGCCAGCAGACGGGACTCTGGAGGGAACACTGAAGCTTTCTTT	CASRRDSGGNTEAFF
.	.	TRBV5-1	TRBJ2-5	TGCGCCAGCAGCACCCCGGGCCAAGAGACCCAGTACTTC	CASSTPGQETQYF
.	once	TRBV7-9	TRBJ1-2	TGTGCCAGCAGCCTACAGGGAAACTATGGCTACACCTTC	CASSLQGNYGYTF
TRBD1	.	TRBV6-5	TRBJ1-2	TGTGCCAGCAGACCCGGGACAGGGGACAATGGCTACACCTTC	CASRPGTGDNGYTF
.	.	TRBV9	TRBJ1-1	TGTGCCAGCATCCCCCCGTTTCGAGGCCGAAACACTGAAGCTTTCTTT	CASIPPFRGRNTEAFF
.	once	TRBV7-9	TRBJ1-4	TGTGCCAGCAGCTTAGGGATTAGACGACAAAATGAAAAACTGTTTTTT	CASSLGIRRQNEKLFF
.	.	TRBV7-9	TRBJ2-1	TGTGCCAGCAGCTTACTACGGCCGAGGAGGGATGAGCAGTTCTTC	CASSLLRPRRDEQFF
.	.	TRBV7-9	TRBJ2-1	TGTGCCAGCAGCCCCCGGCTTAACGGGGGCAATGAGCAGTTCTTC	CASSPRLNGGNEQFF
TRBD1	.	TRBV19	TRBJ1-6	TGTGCCAGTAACTTCGGGACAGCCAATTCACCCCTCCACTTT	CASNFGTANSPLHF